The 27 T cell receptor beta chains in this list originate from one sample, sequenced in a study of OX40 agonist ivuxolimab in advanced cancers. Sequencing used immunoSEQ multiplex PCR; TCRdb keeps in-frame clones, though not all of them. The table records about 84,000 clones, about 94% of them present only once. The sequencing here drew on CD4+ or CD8+ T cells sorted from blood, taken in a trial of the OX40 agonist ivuxolimab. The receptor set was obtained from an adult with an advanced solid tumor such as melanoma, head and neck, liver or kidney cancer.

The rearrangement uses TRBV5-4 and TRBJ2-1; D possibly uses TRBD1 or TRBD2 (5 bases each). This CDR3 has 14 amino acids. V was shortened by 1 base and J by 4 bases, with 9 bases between the two germline ends. Germline V gene sequence: CDR1 SGHNT, CDR2 YYREEE (reference sequence). The CDR3 loop is CASSLNGGYNEQFF. For the CDR3, the DNA is TGTGCCAGCAGCTTGAATGGGGGATACAATGAGCAGTTCTTC.

This chain uses TRBV30 with TRBJ2-5, with D maybe TRBD1 (5 bases). The germline V and J ends were trimmed by 7 bases and 2 bases, with 17 bases remaining between them. This CDR3 is built from 14 residues. The germline V gene has CDR1 GTSNPN and CDR2 SVGIG (reference sequence). CDR3 amino acids: CASQVNRLQETQYF. CDR3 nucleotides: TGTGCCTCCCAGGTGAACAGGTTACAAGAGACCCAGTACTTC.

The chain has TRBV6-1 and TRBJ2-1; TRBD1 aligns across 7 bases. Germline-derived CDR1 and CDR2 are MNHNS and SASEGT. Trimming removed 8 bases from V and 0 bases from J; junction bases left unmatched: 7. This CDR3 comprises 15 residues. Here the CDR3 DNA reads TGTGCCAGCTGCCTTGGGGACAGCTCCTACAATGAGCAGTTCTTC. It specifies CASCLGDSSYNEQFF.

The gene calls are TRBV7-9 and TRBJ2-1; 7 positions agree with TRBD2. The CDR3 consists of 13 residues. After removal of 4 bases from V and 5 bases from J, the junction contained 2 bases not matched to a gene. Germline V gives CDR1 SEHNR, CDR2 FQNEAQ (reference sequence). The CDR3 loop reads CASSWGGHNEQFF. In nucleotides, the CDR3 is TGTGCCAGCAGCTGGGGGGGTCACAATGAGCAGTTCTTC.

This chain links TRBV6-1 with TRBJ2-7; perhaps TRBD2 as D (6 bases). CDR3 length: 15 residues. In germline, CDR1 is MNHNS, CDR2 SASEGT. V was shortened by 6 bases and J by 2 bases, with 17 bases between the two germline ends. CDR3 nucleotides: TGTGCCAGCAGGGATCCGGGGGAGTTCGCCTACGAGCAGTACTTC. Its translation: CASRDPGEFAYEQYF.

The chain joins TRBV6-1 to TRBJ2-7, with 9 nucleotides matching TRBD1. The CDR3 sequence is 16 residues long. From germline, CDR1 is MNHNS and CDR2 SASEGT. V was pared by 3 bases and J by 1 base, with 7 bases of the junction left unmatched. The CDR3 spells CASSEGFGTGSYEQYF. CDR3 DNA sequence: TGTGCCAGCAGTGAGGGGTTTGGGACAGGGTCCTACGAGCAGTACTTC.

The chain has TRBV4-3 and TRBJ1-2; D is possibly TRBD1 (6 bases). The germline V gene has CDR1 LGHNA and CDR2 YSLEER. The V gene lost 0 bases and the J gene lost 3 bases, with 11 bases spanning the gap. This CDR3 contains 15 residues. In DNA form, the CDR3 reads TGCGCCAGCAGCCAAGATGCAGGGGCCGACTATGGCTACACCTTC. Protein sequence: CASSQDAGADYGYTF.

This clone was detected only a few times. The chain recombines TRBV5-6 with TRBJ1-2; 7 bases line up with TRBD1. J was trimmed by 4 bases and V by 3 bases; bases with no gene match: 6. CDR1 SGHDT and CDR2 YYEEEE come from the germline V gene. This CDR3 has 14 amino acids. CDR3 sequence: CASSWATGTYGYTF. CDR3 bases: TGTGCCAGCAGCTGGGCGACAGGGACCTATGGCTACACCTTC.

This chain joins TRBV7-2 and TRBJ2-1, with D perhaps matching TRBD2 (5 bases). Trimming removed 3 bases at V and 0 bases at J, with 6 bases between. The CDR3 loop spans 14 amino acids. The germline gives CDR1 SGHTA, CDR2 FQGNSA. The CDR3 region has the DNA TGTGCCAGCAGCTTTGGGAGCTCCTACAATGAGCAGTTCTTC. Its protein product is CASSFGSSYNEQFF.

This clone was seen once. The chain recombines TRBV19 with TRBJ2-7; D gene uncertain. The CDR3 has 13 residues. In germline, CDR1 is LNHDA, CDR2 SQIVND (reference sequence). Trimming stripped 3 bases from V and 0 bases from J, with 6 bases between. The DNA of the CDR3 is TGTGCCAGTAGTATTGGCCTCTCCTACGAGCAGTACTTC. It translates to CASSIGLSYEQYF.

The chain links TRBV9 to TRBJ1-5, with a tentative D call TRBD1 (5 bases). Trimming left V 0 bases short and J 2 bases short, with 9 bases between. CDR1 and CDR2 from the germline V gene are SGDLS and YYNGEE. The CDR3 spans 15 residues. For the CDR3, the DNA is TGTGCCAGCAGCGTAGGTGGCAGGGGCAATCAGCCCCAGCATTTT. Translating it yields CASSVGGRGNQPQHF.

This clone has a single count. The genes are TRBV25-1 and TRBJ2-1; 9 bases map to TRBD1. Germline V lookup: CDR1 MGHDK, CDR2 SYGVNS. With V trimmed by 9 bases and J by 7 bases, 7 bases remained unmatched. This CDR3 region has 13 residues. CDR3 sequence (DNA): TGTGCCAGACCGGGACAGGGCTTGAATGAGCAGTTCTTC. Protein sequence: CARPGQGLNEQFF.

This clone occurred once. The chain has TRBV7-9 and TRBJ2-2, with D unresolved. CDR3 length: 16 residues. Germline CDR1 and CDR2: SEHNR and FQNEAQ (reference sequence). The V and J ends lost 5 bases and 8 bases respectively, with 21 bases between them. CDR3 nucleotide sequence: TGTGCCAGCAGCCCCCCGGCGACTGAGCGATCAGGGGAGCTGTTTTTT. Residues: CASSPPATERSGELFF.

The chain is built from TRBV11-1 and TRBJ1-1; TRBD1 matches at 8 bases. Germline V gene lookup returns CDR1 SGHAT and CDR2 FQDESV (reference sequence). The junction had 3 bases not matched to a gene; V was cut back by 4 bases and J by 2 bases. The CDR3 consists of 14 residues. The CDR3 DNA follows: TGTGCCAGCAGCTACAGGGGGGTAAACACTGAAGCTTTCTTT. Amino acids: CASSYRGVNTEAFF.

This sequence joins TRBV7-4 and TRBJ2-7; tentatively, D is TRBD1 (5 bases). Germline V gene sequence: CDR1 SGHVT, CDR2 SQSDAQ. V lost 1 base to trimming and J lost 3 bases, with 7 bases between them. This CDR3 contains 13 residues. The CDR3 here is CASSLGRVYEQYF. For the CDR3, the DNA is TGTGCCAGCAGCTTAGGCAGGGTCTACGAGCAGTACTTC.

The chain couples TRBV4-1 to TRBJ2-1, with 10 bases lining up with TRBD2. CDR1 is MGHRA, CDR2 YSYEKL, per germline. The CDR3 covers 15 residues. V dropped 2 bases and J dropped 7; count of bases not matched to a gene: 5. The CDR3 region has the DNA TGCGCCAGCAGCCAACTAGCGGGAGTCTTTAATGAGCAGTTCTTC. Translated, it gives CASSQLAGVFNEQFF.

The chain links TRBV4-1 to TRBJ1-5, with TRBD1 as a possible D gene (5 bases). The CDR3 contains 15 residues. Deletions cut 6 bases from V and 1 base from J, with 13 bases between. Germline CDR1 MGHRA, CDR2 YSYEKL. In DNA form, the CDR3 reads TGCGCCAGCAGTCGGGTTAGGGGAAGCAATCAGCCCCAGCATTTT. This codes for CASSRVRGSNQPQHF.

The chain joins TRBV13 to TRBJ1-2, with TRBD1 matching over 12 bases. V dropped 2 bases and J dropped 8; count of bases not matched to a gene: 9. Germline CDR1 PRHDT, CDR2 FYEKMQ (reference sequence). CDR3 size: 16 residues. The DNA of the CDR3 is TGTGCCAGCAGCTTACAGTTGGGACAGGGGGCATTGGGCTACACCTTC. This gives the protein CASSLQLGQGALGYTF.

V gene TRBV19 combines with J gene TRBJ1-1; no clear D gene. With 3 bases removed from V and 1 base from J, the gap between germline ends came to 3 bases. CDR1 and CDR2 from the germline V gene are LNHDA and SQIVND (reference sequence). This CDR3 spans 12 amino acids. Here the CDR3 reads CASSIGNTEAFF. Written as DNA, the CDR3 is TGTGCCAGTAGTATTGGGAACACTGAAGCTTTCTTT.

The chain recombines TRBV27 with TRBJ2-1; 10 nucleotides line up with TRBD2. Losses at the gene ends were 0 bases for V and 4 bases for J; bases not matched to a gene: 18. The CDR3 has 21 amino acids. Germline V gene lookup returns CDR1 MNHEY and CDR2 SMNVEV (reference sequence). For the CDR3, the DNA is TGTGCCAGCAGTTTATCGTCGTTCGACTCCCTAGCGGGAGATACATACAATGAGCAGTTCTTC. Amino acids: CASSLSSFDSLAGDTYNEQFF.

CDR3 sequence: CASSKFVGTGLNTEAFF. In nucleotides, the CDR3 is TGTGCCAGCAGCAAATTTGTCGGGACGGGACTGAACACTGAAGCTTTCTTT. The chain joins TRBV21-1 to TRBJ1-1. TRBV21-1 is designated a pseudogene. CDR3 length equals 17 residues.

The chain joins TRBV28 to TRBJ2-5; no reliable D call. Trimming left V 2 bases short and J 1 base short, with 5 bases between. The CDR3 sequence is 13 residues long. Germline CDR1 reads MDHEN; CDR2 reads SYDVKM. This chain's CDR3 is CASSLLSQETQYF. In DNA form, the CDR3 reads TGTGCCAGCAGTTTACTCAGCCAAGAGACCCAGTACTTC. Looking up the rest from reference TRBV28 and TRBJ2-5 gives the full variable domain: DVKVTQSSRYLVKRTGEKVFLECVQDMDHENMFWYRQDPGLGLRLIYFSYDVKMKEKGDIPEGYSVSREKKERFSLILESASTNQTSMYLCASSLLSQETQYFGPGTRLLVL.

The chain carries TRBV13 and TRBJ2-1; 7 bases are shared with TRBD1. The CDR3 is made up of 13 amino acids. After removal of 4 bases from V and 9 bases from J, the junction contained 6 bases not matched to a gene. The germline CDR1 and CDR2 sequences are PRHDT and FYEKMQ (reference sequence). The CDR3 protein is CASSSDRVVEQFF. In DNA form, the CDR3 reads TGTGCCAGCAGCTCCGACAGGGTGGTTGAGCAGTTCTTC. Supplemented by reference TRBV13 and TRBJ2-1, the full variable domain reads AAGVIQSPRHLIKEKRETATLKCYPIPRHDTVYWYQQGPGQDPQFLISFYEKMQSDKGSIPDRFSAQQFSDYHSELNMSSLELGDSALYFCASSSDRVVEQFFGPGTRLTVL.

This chain uses TRBV5-6 with TRBJ1-1; D unresolved. Trimming cost V 0 bases and J 2 bases, with 8 bases left between them. Per germline, CDR1 SGHDT and CDR2 YYEEEE. This CDR3 region has 14 residues. CDR3 in DNA: TGTGCCAGCAGCTTGGTTGTAGGTAACACTGAAGCTTTCTTT. It yields the protein CASSLVVGNTEAFF.

The V gene is TRBV4-1, the J gene TRBJ2-7; the match to TRBD2 covers 11 bases. Germline CDR1 MGHRA, CDR2 YSYEKL. The CDR3 sequence is 15 residues long. J was trimmed by 3 bases and V by 4 bases; bases with no gene match: 5. CDR3 coding DNA: TGCGCCAGCAGCCGAACCCTAGCGGGAGGCTACGAGCAGTACTTC. It encodes CASSRTLAGGYEQYF.

The chain couples TRBV7-9 to TRBJ2-7; D might be TRBD2 (5 bases). With 6 bases removed from V and 1 base from J, the gap between germline ends came to 10 bases. CDR3 length: 13 amino acids. The germline gives CDR1 SEHNR, CDR2 FQNEAQ (reference sequence). The CDR3 here is CASSPGGSYEQYF. In DNA form, the CDR3 reads TGTGCCAGCAGTCCGGGCGGGTCCTACGAGCAGTACTTC.

The J gene is TRBJ1-1, the V gene TRBV7-2; D is ambiguous. The germline CDR1 and CDR2 sequences are SGHTA and FQGNSA. V lost 8 bases, J lost 8 bases, and 12 bases lay in between. The CDR3 has 11 amino acids. CDR3 sequence reads: CASAGLGEAFF. The DNA of the CDR3 is TGTGCCAGCGCAGGTTTAGGGGAAGCTTTCTTT. The full variable domain, rest sourced from reference TRBV7-2 and TRBJ1-1, is GAGVSQSPSNKVTEKGKDVELRCDPISGHTALYWYRQSLGQGLEFLIYFQGNSAPDKSGLPSDRFSAERTGGSVSTLTIQRTQQEDSAVYLCASAGLGEAFFGQGTRLTVV.